Each of the 13 T cell receptor beta chains below was sequenced from the same sample in a study of shared clonotypes between healthy human individuals. The data were produced by immunoSEQ multiplex PCR, yet TCRdb's version contains in-frame clones alone and is incomplete. The data hold some 500,000 clones, with about 96% observed a single time. Sequencing input: naive CD4+ T cells sorted from blood. Subset: CD45RA+ positively selected. These receptors were collected from a woman in her thirties in good health.

The chain links TRBV2 to TRBJ1-1; D is ambiguous. Germline values: CDR1 SNHLY, CDR2 FYNNEI. V gave up 0 bases and J gave up 7 bases, with 15 bases separating them. This CDR3 is built from 15 residues. CDR3 coding DNA: TGTGCCAGCAGTGAAGCTGGGAGGGTAGCGGTTGAAGCTTTCTTT. Translating gives CASSEAGRVAVEAFF. Variable domain in full (rest from reference TRBV2 and TRBJ1-1): EPEVTQTPSHQVTQMGQEVILRCVPISNHLYFYWYRQILGQKVEFLVSFYNNEISEKSEIFDDQFSVERPDGSNFTLKIRSTKLEDSAMYFCASSEAGRVAVEAFFGQGTRLTVV.

V gene TRBV5-1 combines with J gene TRBJ2-1; 7 bases align to TRBD2. Germline V gene data show CDR1 as SGHRS and CDR2 as YFSETQ. The ends lost 0 bases at V and 0 bases at J; junction bases unmatched: 6. This CDR3 has 17 residues. The CDR3 DNA reads as TGCGCCAGCAGCTTGGATGCTGGCGGGGGCTCCTACAATGAGCAGTTCTTC. It encodes CASSLDAGGGSYNEQFF.

The chain couples TRBV18 to TRBJ1-1; tentatively, D is TRBD1 (5 bases). V was clipped by 6 bases and J by 7 bases, with 18 bases between them. CDR1 is KGHSH, CDR2 LQKENI, per germline. The CDR3 has 14 amino acids. CDR3 bases: TGTGCCAGCTCCCCCGTTCCGTACGGGGGTGAAGCTTTCTTT. Amino acids: CASSPVPYGGEAFF.

The chain couples TRBV6-5 to TRBJ1-5; D is undetermined. CDR3 length: 16 residues. The germline V and J ends were trimmed by 0 bases and 1 base, with 10 bases remaining between them. The germline gives CDR1 MNHEY, CDR2 SVGAGI. CDR3 sequence (DNA): TGTGCCAGCAGTTACTCGGCTCGGCAGAGCAATCAGCCCCAGCATTTT. This encodes CASSYSARQSNQPQHF.

The rearrangement uses TRBV28 and TRBJ2-5, with D possibly being TRBD2 (5 bases). CDR3 length: 15 residues. Germline V gene sequence: CDR1 MDHEN, CDR2 SYDVKM. V was trimmed by 1 base and J by 7 bases, leaving 16 bases between them. The CDR3, as DNA: TGTGCCAGCAGTTTATATTCGCTACTAAGCGGGACCCAGTACTTC. It translates to CASSLYSLLSGTQYF.

The chain links TRBV6-1 to TRBJ2-1; possible D gene TRBD2, 6 bases. This CDR3 region has 15 residues. The ends were cut back, 2 bases at V and 4 bases at J, with 12 bases in the middle. The V gene's germline CDR1 is MNHNS and CDR2 SASEGT. The CDR3 region is CASSESGDPYNEQFF. The CDR3 bases are TGTGCCAGCAGTGAATCGGGGGACCCGTACAATGAGCAGTTCTTC.

Here the CDR3 DNA reads TGTGCCAGCAGTAGAACAGGCTACCTTCAAGCTTTCTTT. This codes for CASSRTGYLQAFF. The chain employs TRBV27 and TRBJ1-1; a possible D gene is TRBD1 (5 bases). This CDR3 spans 13 amino acids. The V gene lost 5 bases and the J gene lost 9 bases, with 16 bases spanning the gap. Per germline, CDR1 MNHEY and CDR2 SMNVEV (reference sequence).

This clone was seen only once. This chain links TRBV7-9 with TRBJ2-7, with a tentative D call TRBD1 (6 bases). Germline values: CDR1 SEHNR, CDR2 FQNEAQ (reference sequence). Trimming took off 1 base at V and 5 bases at J, with 12 bases between the two ends. The CDR3 runs 14 residues. In nucleotides, the CDR3 is TGTGCCAGCAGCTTAGGACAGGCGTTGGACGAGCAGTACTTC. It yields the protein CASSLGQALDEQYF.

The V and J genes are TRBV7-2 and TRBJ2-1, with TRBD2 matching over 12 bases. There are 16 residues in the CDR3. The V gene's germline CDR1 is SGHTA and CDR2 FQGNSA. J was trimmed by 8 bases and V by 5 bases; bases with no gene match: 10. The CDR3 DNA reads TGTGCCAGCAGCAAAGCTAGCGGGAGGGCTGCGGATGAGCAGTTCTTC. Translation: CASSKASGRAADEQFF.

V gene TRBV7-2 combines with J gene TRBJ2-5; 9 positions agree with TRBD1. The germline gives CDR1 SGHTA, CDR2 FQGNSA. The CDR3 has 14 residues. Unmatched junction bases numbered 5, after V lost 5 bases and J lost 4 bases. In DNA, the CDR3 is TGTGCCAGCAGCGCCCGGGACAGGGCAGAGACCCAGTACTTC. Residues: CASSARDRAETQYF.

The chain uses TRBV5-1 and TRBJ2-2; D unclear. V gave up 0 bases and J gave up 4 bases, with 7 bases separating them. The CDR3 is made up of 14 amino acids. Germline V gene data show CDR1 as SGHRS and CDR2 as YFSETQ. In DNA, the CDR3 is TGCGCCAGCAGCTTGGGCACTCCCACCGGGGAGCTGTTTTTT. This encodes CASSLGTPTGELFF.

The V call is TRBV19, the J call TRBJ2-1, with TRBD1 identical over 9 bases. CDR1 LNHDA and CDR2 SQIVND come from the germline V gene (reference sequence). The ends lost 4 bases at V and 8 bases at J; junction bases unmatched: 6. The CDR3 has 14 residues. Here the CDR3 reads CASSREQGAYEQFF. CDR3 coding DNA: TGTGCCAGTAGTAGGGAACAGGGGGCGTATGAGCAGTTCTTC.

V usage is TRBV6-5 and J usage is TRBJ1-1; D unresolved. The germline CDR1 and CDR2 sequences are MNHEY and SVGAGI. The CDR3 sequence is 13 residues long. V lost 6 bases to trimming and J lost 2 bases, with 10 bases between them. CDR3 DNA: TGTGCCAGCAGAGATAGAGAAAACACTGAAGCTTTCTTT. Amino acids: CASRDRENTEAFF.